These 8 T cell receptor beta chains share one sample of origin, sequenced in a study of technical replicates of blood from a handful of donors. Sequencing was performed with immunoSEQ multiplex PCR; in TCRdb, only in-frame clones are kept and a portion is missing. The data hold some 70,000 clones, with 95% to 98% observed a single time. The specimen sequenced was T cells isolated from PBMCs. These receptors were collected from a human donor in good health.

The chain links TRBV23-1 to TRBJ2-7; D remains unclear. TRBV23-1 is given ORF status, its function remaining uncertain. Trimming removed 2 bases from V and 6 bases from J, with 8 bases in between. The CDR3 covers 12 residues. The CDR3 reads CASSQPGSEQYF. In DNA, the CDR3 is TGCGCCAGCAGTCAACCAGGAAGCGAGCAGTACTTC.

V and J are TRBV9 and TRBJ2-7; TRBD2 agrees at 10 bases. With 3 bases clipped from V and 2 bases from J, the junction kept 11 bases outside the gene matches. Germline CDR1 reads SGDLS; CDR2 reads YYNGEE. The CDR3 is made up of 17 amino acids. Here the CDR3 reads CASSGINGLADPYEQYF. As DNA, the CDR3 is TGTGCCAGCAGCGGGATAAATGGACTAGCGGATCCCTACGAGCAGTACTTC.

The chain employs TRBV6-1 and TRBJ2-1; 11 nucleotides line up with TRBD1. V gave up 1 base and J gave up 5 bases; unmatched junction bases: 1. The CDR3 runs to 15 residues. Looked up from germline, CDR1 is MNHNS and CDR2 is SASEGT. In nucleotides, the CDR3 is TGTGCCAGCAGTGAAGAGGGACAGGGGGACAATGAGCAGTTCTTC. It is translated as CASSEEGQGDNEQFF.

This chain joins TRBV10-3 and TRBJ1-2, with TRBD1 identical over 8 bases. In germline, CDR1 is ENHRY, CDR2 SYGVKD. The CDR3 consists of 13 residues. V lost 8 bases to trimming and J lost 8 bases; unmatched junction nucleotides: 10. The CDR3: CAIAIGQGQGYTF. For the CDR3, the DNA is TGTGCCATCGCGATCGGACAGGGACAAGGCTACACCTTC.

The chain employs TRBV2 and TRBJ2-1, with 14 bases fitting TRBD2. CDR3 length: 18 amino acids. Germline values: CDR1 SNHLY, CDR2 FYNNEI. V shed 3 bases and J 4 bases; nucleotides not matched to a gene: 8. The CDR3, as DNA: TGTGCCAGCAGTGAGGGACTAGCGGGAGCGGTCCCTTACAATGAGCAGTTCTTC. Amino acid sequence: CASSEGLAGAVPYNEQFF.

The V call is TRBV5-8, the J call TRBJ2-7; 7 positions match TRBD1. The CDR3 has 13 residues. V lost 5 bases, J lost 3 bases, and 5 bases stayed unmatched. CDR1 and CDR2 from the germline V gene are SGHTS and YDEGEE. This CDR3 reads CASRTGAYYEQYF. The CDR3 region has the DNA TGTGCCAGCAGAACAGGGGCCTACTACGAGCAGTACTTC. The full variable domain, its missing parts supplied by reference TRBV5-8 and TRBJ2-7, is EAGVTQSPTHLIKTRGQQATLRCSPISGHTSVYWYQQALGLGLQFLLWYDEGEERNRGNFPPRFSGRQFPNYSSELNVNALELEDSALYLCASRTGAYYEQYFGPGTRLTVT.

The chain joins TRBV21-1 to TRBJ2-3; the D call of TRBD1 is as the table states it, not checked on the DNA. TRBV21-1 corresponds to a pseudogene. The CDR3 loop spans 16 amino acids. CDR3 sequence: CASSSRTGDEPDTQYF. CDR3 sequence (DNA): TGTGCCAGCAGCTCCCGGACAGGTGACGAACCAGATACGCAGTATTTT.

This chain joins TRBV7-9 and TRBJ1-4; D is undetermined. The germline gives CDR1 SEHNR, CDR2 FQNEAQ (reference sequence). CDR3 length: 15 amino acids. Between the trimmed V and J ends, which lost 4 bases and 8 bases, there was a span of 17 bases. As DNA, the CDR3 is TGTGCCAGCAGCTCCCCGGTCCCCCAATGGGAAAAACTGTTTTTT. It codes for CASSSPVPQWEKLFF.